This T cell receptor beta chain was sequenced in a study of regulatory T cells in long-lasting Graves disease. Whole-study context: Persistent Graves' disease denoted over 5 years of antithyroid drugs plus positive TSH receptor antibodies. Study outcomes and limitations: Whereas new patients shared 900 to 1,000 public clonotypes, persistent patients shared more, at under 3,500. Persistent Graves' disease cases displayed lower TCR diversity than newly diagnosed ones.

The V gene lost 5 bases and the J gene lost 8 bases, with 15 bases spanning the gap. Germline-derived CDR1 and CDR2 are GTSNPN and SVGIG (reference sequence). The CDR3 extends over 12 amino acids. Noted time point: persistent/refractory GD, antithyroid drugs over 5 years with positive TRAb. Making the TCR library involved RNA that had been extracted from PBMCs. The patient group derived from an endocrinology department in Xi'an, China. The table lists this clonotype with many counts. Its antigen remains unknown. Relying on iRepertoire HTBI primers and Arm-PCR of CDR3 regions, the team built TCR beta libraries. TCRdb itself ran the multiplex PCR reads through MiXCR, one entry per CDR3 protein. The data show approximately 470,000 distinct CDR3 sequences, less than 25% seen once.

The sample was peripheral blood mononuclear cells (PBMCs), taken when the disease was refractory, from a patient treated with antithyroid drugs. This receptor was obtained from a female donor with Graves disease. J is TRBJ1-1 and V is TRBV30; unclear D gene. The CDR3 loop is CAWSVLSHEAFF. CDR3 DNA sequence: TGTGCCTGGTCAGTCCTATCACACGAAGCTTTCTTT.